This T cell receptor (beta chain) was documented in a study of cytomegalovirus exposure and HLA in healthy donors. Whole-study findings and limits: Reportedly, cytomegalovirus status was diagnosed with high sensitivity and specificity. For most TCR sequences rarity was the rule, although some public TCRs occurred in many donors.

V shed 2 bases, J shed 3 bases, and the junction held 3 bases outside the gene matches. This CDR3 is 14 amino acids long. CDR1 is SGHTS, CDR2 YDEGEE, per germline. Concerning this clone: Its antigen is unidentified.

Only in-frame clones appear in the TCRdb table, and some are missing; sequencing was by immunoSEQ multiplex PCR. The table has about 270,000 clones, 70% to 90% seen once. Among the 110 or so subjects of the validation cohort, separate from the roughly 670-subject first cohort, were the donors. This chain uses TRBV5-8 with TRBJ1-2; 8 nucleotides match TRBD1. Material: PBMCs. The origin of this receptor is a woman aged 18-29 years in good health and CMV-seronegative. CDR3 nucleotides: TGTGCCAGCAGCTTTCAGGGGGCTGACTATGGCTACACCTTC. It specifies CASSFQGADYGYTF.